This TCR beta chain was identified during a study of T cells in Graves' hyperthyroidism and ophthalmopathy. Study findings and constraints: It was a median approximately 7.1 months before onset that the model predicted ophthalmopathy.

In regard to this clonotype: The antigen remains unidentified.

Trimming shortened V by 2 bases and J by 8 bases, and 16 bases separated the two germline ends. This CDR3 is built from 15 residues. Germline assignment: CDR1 MNHEY and CDR2 SMNVEV (reference sequence). Graves' hyperthyroidism was deemed stable given no ophthalmopathy progression within 18 months. Uncontrolled infection, other autoimmune disease, pregnancy or lactation disqualified patients from enrolment. PBMCs stemmed from under 11 ml fresh peripheral blood. TCR beta CDR3 regions were amplified from RNA transcripts. HTBI primers were used for first-round RT-PCR of the TCR CDR3. TCRdb ran MiXCR on the multiplex PCR reads and lists one entry per CDR3 protein. The data show approximately 640,000 distinct CDR3 sequences, roughly a sixth seen once.

The receptor comes from a man aged 45-65 years with Graves' hyperthyroidism. The sample taken for sequencing was blood. This chain uses TRBV27 with TRBJ2-1, with D possibly called TRBD1 or TRBD2 (5 bases each). CDR3 DNA sequence: TGTGCCAGCAGTTTAATTGTGGGGACCCTCGATGAGCAGTTCTTC. It is translated as CASSLIVGTLDEQFF.